This TCR beta chain is from a study of long-term antiretroviral therapy in people with HIV. Whole-study results and caveats: Repertoires looked antigen-experienced, with only a slight naive shift after ART. Missing from the dataset were any data on ART adherence, viral resistance or therapy changes. Dominance of pre-ART expanded clones persisted, fluctuating and often declining after ART.

On this clone itself: The antigen is unknown.

Sequencing relied on immunoSEQ assay v3.0, run at survey level. Assay: immunoSEQ multiplex PCR; the TCRdb copy retains only in-frame clones and omits some. Of approximately 29,000 clones in the sample, over 85% are singletons; the top ten hold around 10%. People in the study who had HIV all got their treatment in the United States. This TCR came from a man aged 40-55 years with HIV. The material sequenced was unsorted PBMCs, taken 6.2 years after starting antiretroviral therapy.

This chain's CDR3 is CASSLAPRGPDTQYF. CDR3 coding DNA: TGTGCCAGCAGCTTAGCGCCGAGAGGCCCAGATACGCAGTATTTT. The chain uses TRBV7-7 and TRBJ2-3; D unresolved. V was cut by 0 bases and J by 4 bases, with 11 bases left in between. This CDR3 region has 15 residues. Looked up from germline, CDR1 is SSHAT and CDR2 is FNYEAQ (reference sequence).